The entry below describes one TCR beta chain. This CDR3 comprises 15 residues. V lost 5 bases, J lost 2 bases, and 14 bases lay in between. In germline, CDR1 is SGHTA, CDR2 FQGTGA. This record comes from a study of blood T cell repertoires in COVID-19. Study background: Sites in the United States, Italy and Spain provided acute and convalescent COVID-19 samples. PBMCs, B-cell-depleted T cells, or T cells provided the cDNA or gDNA that made up the material.

Repertoires were generated with immunoSEQ multiplex PCR, while TCRdb's copy carries only in-frame clones and drops some. The sample has under 300,000 clones, 91% seen once. Adults between roughly 18 and 89 years of age took part from more than 20 US areas. The receptor was derived from a human donor in a cohort exposed to, infected with or recovered from COVID-19 (not recorded which). The donor label of this sample is uncertain. Sequenced: PBMCs or T cells enriched from blood (not recorded which). The chain uses TRBV7-3 and TRBJ2-3; D might be TRBD2 (6 bases). The CDR3 reads CASSPAGRSTDTQYF. The CDR3, as DNA: TGTGCCAGCAGCCCTGCGGGGAGATCCACAGATACGCAGTATTTT.